This paragraph covers one TCR beta chain sequence. Its antigen is still unknown. Base qualities were left out, and no much larger clone turns up one base away. This sample includes further DNA sequences coding for the same CDR3. At diagnosis, tumor, uninvolved tumor-adjacent lung and peripheral blood were collected and then preserved as a mix of FFPE and fresh-frozen material. Blood samples were analyzed as peripheral blood mononuclear cells for TCR repertoire profiling. The record originates from a study of T cells in localized non-small cell lung cancer (dated by TCRdb to 2018 to 2020). About the investigation overall: T cell repertoires of more than 200 early-stage NSCLC patients were analyzed, with tumors being compared against uninvolved tumor-adjacent lungs. The cohort consisted of roughly 240 treatment-naive NSCLC patients whose localized lung tumors had been resected. A mean age of around 66 years was recorded for the NSCLC patients, of whom approximately 130 were male and some 99 were female. Overall study results and their limits: Of the top 100 tumor clones, a median of 57 were detected in paired uninvolved adjacent lung; approximately 28 were also among that lung's top 100. Because the study design was exploratory, TCR variables were selected using unadjusted p-values without false-discovery rate correction. Because multi-region tumor sequencing was not done, intratumor heterogeneity could not be ruled out. Uninvolved tumor-adjacent lung showed the highest T cell clonality, higher than tumor, which suggests more focused antigenic responses in the uninvolved tumor-adjacent lung. Longer overall survival was associated with higher blood T cell density, whereas shorter survival was associated with higher adjacent-lung clonality.

TCR beta CDR3 regions were sequenced from DNA using the immunoSEQ Assay. The study's own analysis went as follows. To compute T cell density, TCR beta template counts were normalized to usable DNA, which was estimated by amplifying housekeeping genes. Richness was estimated using the preseqR package, with extrapolation to 400,000 templates for PBMC samples and to 120,000 templates for tissue samples. Clonality was taken to be one minus Pielou's evenness. Tissue-enriched TCRs were identified through differential abundance testing performed on productive amino-acid clonotypes, with a minimum total count of 5 and an alpha of 0.1. The Jaccard Index and the Morisita Overlap Index were used to measure how much the repertoires overlapped between compartments. GLIPH clustered TCR beta CDR3s with public tetramer-defined viral CDR3s; viral motifs required at least three viral sequences plus V-gene enrichment. This is the immuneACCESS table as TCRdb keeps it, with only in-frame sequences that have V and J called. A part of the clones is gone; compared with another copy, unresolved V genes explain less than half, and the rest is unexplained. D and trimming were read from the DNA, whereas the V and J calls and clone size are those reported in that table. The sample contains some 30,000 clones, around 90% of them found a single time. The ten largest clones represent less than 20% of the sample.

V is cut back by 2 bases and J by 0 bases, with 1 base in the junction unmatched. From a lookup of the germline V gene, CDR1 and CDR2 are SGHRS and YFSETQ. Taken from cysteine to phenylalanine, the CDR3 has 16 residues. Here the CDR3 DNA is all that survives: 48 bases in frame from base 1. The receptor was isolated from a man between 35 and 75 years old with stage III lung adenocarcinoma. The chain employs TRBV5-1 and TRBJ2-3; TRBD2 fits 12 bases in the junction. Sequenced here: peripheral blood mononuclear cells, sampled before any cancer treatment. CDR3 region: CASSLGLAGSTDTQYF. The DNA sequence reads TGCGCCAGCAGCTTAGGACTAGCGGGGAGCACAGATACGCAGTATTTT.